The 25 T cell receptor beta chains below come from one sample, sequenced in a study of T cell clones after liver transplantation. Profiling relied on immunoSEQ multiplex PCR, and the TCRdb table lists in-frame clones only, not all of them. Of about 75,000 clones listed, 84% were seen once; the top ten hold 2.1%. Sequencing used CD4+ T cells from blood, obtained less than 50 months after liver transplant. The receptors shown here come from a human patient who received a liver transplant. Some T cells may be supplied by the graft donor.

By share of the sample, this clone is medium-sized. The same CDR3 is also encoded by other DNA sequences in this sample. The chain links TRBV28 to TRBJ2-7; D is perhaps TRBD1 or TRBD2 (5 bases each). Germline V gene data show CDR1 as MDHEN and CDR2 as SYDVKM. Trimming removed 2 bases from V and 3 bases from J, with 5 bases in between. The CDR3 has 12 amino acids. The CDR3 DNA is TGTGCCAGCAGTTTAGGGGGCTACGAGCAGTACTTC. It translates to CASSLGGYEQYF.

The chain recombines TRBV21-1 with TRBJ2-2; the table's D gene call, TRBD2, was not cross checked with the DNA. TRBV21-1 is deemed a pseudogene. The CDR3 extends over 16 amino acids. This chain's CDR3 is CASSNRLAGEIGELFF. In DNA form, the CDR3 reads TGTGCCAGCAGCAACCGACTAGCGGGAGAGATCGGGGAGCTGTTTTTT.

This chain uses TRBV27 with TRBJ2-5; D might be TRBD2 (5 bases). With 4 bases removed from V and 1 base from J, the gap between germline ends came to 13 bases. The CDR3 runs 15 residues. Germline assignment: CDR1 MNHEY and CDR2 SMNVEV (reference sequence). This CDR3 reads CASSSAGSVQETQYF. DNA of the CDR3: TGTGCCAGCAGTTCTGCTGGTAGCGTCCAAGAGACCCAGTACTTC.

This clone came up a few times. This chain connects TRBV28 to TRBJ2-7, with D unclear. The CDR3 is 11 residues long. Trimming removed 6 bases at V and 7 bases at J, with 10 bases between. CDR1 MDHEN and CDR2 SYDVKM come from the germline V gene. CDR3 in amino acids: CASSLRWEQYF. CDR3 DNA: TGTGCCAGCAGCCTCCGATGGGAGCAGTACTTC. The full variable domain, in which reference TRBV28 and TRBJ2-7 provide the parts outside the CDR3, is DVKVTQSSRYLVKRTGEKVFLECVQDMDHENMFWYRQDPGLGLRLIYFSYDVKMKEKGDIPEGYSVSREKKERFSLILESASTNQTSMYLCASSLRWEQYFGPGTRLTVT.

V and J are TRBV19 and TRBJ2-7; TRBD1 matches at 10 bases. CDR1 and CDR2 (germline): LNHDA, SQIVND (reference sequence). The CDR3 sequence is 14 residues long. The ends lost 3 bases at V and 6 bases at J; junction bases unmatched: 5. CDR3 nucleotide sequence: TGTGCCAGTAGTATCGACAGGGGGCAATCCGAGCAGTACTTC. As protein: CASSIDRGQSEQYF.

The genes are TRBV9 and TRBJ2-7; 9 bases fit TRBD1. V gave up 3 bases and J gave up 3 bases; unmatched junction bases: 10. CDR3 length equals 16 residues. Germline V gives CDR1 SGDLS, CDR2 YYNGEE. The CDR3 sequence is CASSAKPGQGIYEQYF. CDR3 bases: TGTGCCAGCAGCGCAAAGCCGGGACAGGGAATCTACGAGCAGTACTTC.

J is TRBJ2-1 and V is TRBV7-2; D is unresolved. V gave up 1 base and J gave up 3 bases, with 7 bases separating them. The V gene's germline CDR1 is SGHTA and CDR2 FQGNSA. The CDR3 contains 14 residues. The CDR3 bases are TGTGCCAGCAGCTTAGACCCAGGCTACAATGAGCAGTTCTTC. Its protein product is CASSLDPGYNEQFF.

This clone was observed once. The V gene is TRBV19, the J gene TRBJ2-3; TRBD1 is a possible D gene (6 bases). V gave up 4 bases and J gave up 4 bases, with 12 bases separating them. CDR3 length: 14 amino acids. The germline CDR1 and CDR2 sequences are LNHDA and SQIVND (reference sequence). In DNA form, the CDR3 reads TGTGCCAGTAGTACCTACCAGGGGCCAGATACGCAGTATTTT. As protein: CASSTYQGPDTQYF.

This clone has a handful of counts. The rearrangement joins TRBV9 to TRBJ2-7, with D possibly being TRBD1 or TRBD2 (5 bases each). This CDR3 spans 14 amino acids. V lost 0 bases to trimming and J lost 6 bases, with 13 bases between them. The germline CDR1 and CDR2 sequences are SGDLS and YYNGEE. CDR3 DNA: TGTGCCAGCAGCGTAGGGTGGGGGTCCCTCGAGCAGTACTTC. Encoded protein: CASSVGWGSLEQYF.

This chain links TRBV2 with TRBJ2-1; D remains unclear. CDR3 length: 12 amino acids. Trimming removed 6 bases from V and 6 bases from J, with 9 bases in between. Per germline, CDR1 SNHLY and CDR2 FYNNEI. The CDR3 spells CASRPGPNEQFF. The DNA of the CDR3 is TGTGCCAGCAGACCGGGCCCCAATGAGCAGTTCTTC.

This sequence joins TRBV19 and TRBJ2-6, with D maybe TRBD1 (6 bases). CDR1 is LNHDA and CDR2 is SQIVND in the germline V gene (reference sequence). Trimming stripped 1 base from V and 6 bases from J, with 10 bases between. The CDR3 is 15 residues long. The CDR3 protein is CASSIVGGQANVLTF. The CDR3, as DNA: TGTGCCAGTAGTATAGTAGGGGGTCAGGCCAACGTCCTGACTTTC.

The chain carries TRBV7-9 and TRBJ2-7, with D possibly TRBD1 on 7 matching bases. Trimming removed 7 bases at V and 2 bases at J, with 12 bases between. Germline assignment: CDR1 SEHNR and CDR2 FQNEAQ (reference sequence). The length of the CDR3 is 13 residues. CDR3 sequence reads: CASNQGGPYEQYF. CDR3 coding DNA: TGTGCCAGCAACCAGGGGGGCCCCTACGAGCAGTACTTC.

This chain joins TRBV28 and TRBJ2-3, with D possibly matching TRBD2 (5 bases). This CDR3 comprises 14 residues. Trimming took off 3 bases at V and 10 bases at J, with 17 bases between the two ends. Germline V gene sequence: CDR1 MDHEN, CDR2 SYDVKM. DNA for the CDR3: TGTGCCAGCAGTTTGACGGGGAGAAACGTTGCGCAGTATTTT. Protein product: CASSLTGRNVAQYF.

This chain uses TRBV9 with TRBJ2-1, with 11 nucleotides matching TRBD2. Germline values: CDR1 SGDLS, CDR2 YYNGEE. Trimming removed 4 bases from V and 7 bases from J; junction bases left unmatched: 7. There are 15 residues in the CDR3. CDR3 region: CASSIYSGGANEQFF. The CDR3 nucleotides are TGTGCCAGCAGCATATATAGCGGGGGGGCGAATGAGCAGTTCTTC.

The chain links TRBV7-3 to TRBJ2-7; 11 bases fit TRBD2. CDR3 length: 22 amino acids. Germline CDR1 SGHTA, CDR2 FQGTGA. The trim removed 5 bases at V and 0 bases at J, leaving 24 bases unmatched. CDR3 region: CASSQSDPSGGIDPFSSYEQYF. CDR3 nucleotide sequence: TGTGCCAGCAGCCAATCTGATCCTAGCGGGGGGATTGACCCCTTTAGCTCCTACGAGCAGTACTTC.

Concerning this clone itself: Within the sample, other DNA sequences also encode this same CDR3. The V gene is TRBV5-4, the J gene TRBJ2-3; unclear D gene. Germline V gives CDR1 SGHNT, CDR2 YYREEE (reference sequence). The CDR3 loop spans 12 amino acids. Trimming shortened V by 5 bases and J by 2 bases, and 6 bases separated the two germline ends. The CDR3 loop is CASRRDTDTQYF. CDR3 coding DNA: TGTGCCAGCAGGAGAGACACAGATACGCAGTATTTT.

V usage is TRBV6-4 and J usage is TRBJ2-1; 7 bases align to TRBD1. This CDR3 contains 17 residues. The junction had 18 bases not matched to a gene; V was cut back by 6 bases and J by 7 bases. Germline loops: CDR1 MRHNA, CDR2 SNTAGT. Here the CDR3 DNA reads TGTGCCAGCAGCCTCGAAGGGACCAGGGGGAGTTTTAATGAGCAGTTCTTC. It specifies CASSLEGTRGSFNEQFF.

V is TRBV11-1 and J is TRBJ2-2; D gene unclear. Germline V gives CDR1 SGHAT, CDR2 FQDESV (reference sequence). The germline V and J ends were trimmed by 5 bases and 5 bases, with 18 bases remaining between them. The CDR3 covers 16 residues. In nucleotides, the CDR3 is TGTGCCAGCAGCAGAGGAGCTTTCGGGTTAACCGGGGAGCTGTTTTTT. Protein: CASSRGAFGLTGELFF.

The chain links TRBV27 to TRBJ2-1; 8 nucleotides line up with TRBD1. Germline V lookup: CDR1 MNHEY, CDR2 SMNVEV (reference sequence). With V trimmed by 4 bases and J by 6 bases, 8 bases remained unmatched. This CDR3 has 15 amino acids. CDR3 in DNA: TGTGCCAGCAGTTGGCCACGACAGGGGATCAATGAGCAGTTCTTC. Translation gives CASSWPRQGINEQFF.

This chain links TRBV27 with TRBJ1-1, with D unclear. Deletions cut 1 base from V and 4 bases from J, with 10 bases between. The germline V gene has CDR1 MNHEY and CDR2 SMNVEV (reference sequence). The CDR3 is made up of 14 amino acids. Here the CDR3 DNA reads TGTGCCAGCAGTTTATGGGTTGCGGCCACTGAAGCTTTCTTT. The encoded protein is CASSLWVAATEAFF.

The chain carries TRBV9 and TRBJ2-5; TRBD1 aligns across 8 bases. V trimming: 4 bases; J trimming: 5 bases; junction bases outside the gene matches: 7. The CDR3 has 14 amino acids. Germline CDR1 reads SGDLS; CDR2 reads YYNGEE. CDR3 bases: TGTGCCAGCAGCCCTCCAGGGGGCGCCGAGACCCAGTACTTC. Amino acids: CASSPPGGAETQYF.

The chain couples TRBV4-3 to TRBJ2-2; a possible D gene is TRBD2 (7 bases). In germline, CDR1 is LGHNA, CDR2 YSLEER. Trimming took 1 base from V and 5 from J, leaving 14 bases between them. The CDR3 length is 16 residues. CDR3 protein: CASSQGEGGETGELFF. The CDR3 region has the DNA TGCGCCAGCAGCCAAGGAGAAGGGGGGGAGACCGGGGAGCTGTTTTTT.

The V and J genes are TRBV18 and TRBJ2-7; 8 bases match TRBD2. In germline, CDR1 is KGHSH, CDR2 LQKENI. Germline trimming cut 3 bases from V and 6 bases from J; bases unmatched to any gene: 4. The CDR3 contains 13 residues. As DNA, the CDR3 is TGTGCCAGCTCACCGGGACTAGGGGCCGAGCAGTACTTC. Protein product: CASSPGLGAEQYF.

The CDR3, as DNA: TGCGCCAGCAGCTTGCAGCAGACATACACCGGGGAGCTGTTTTTT. This gives the protein CASSLQQTYTGELFF. The chain uses TRBV5-1 and TRBJ2-2; D unclear. The CDR3 sequence is 15 residues long. Germline V gene sequence: CDR1 SGHRS, CDR2 YFSETQ. The V end was cut by 1 base, the J end by 3 bases, with 10 bases between.

The chain combines TRBV10-3 with TRBJ2-3; 12 nucleotides line up with TRBD2. Germline lookup yields CDR1 ENHRY and CDR2 SYGVKD. Trimming cost V 7 bases and J 4 bases; bases outside gene matches: 3. The CDR3 is 14 residues long. The CDR3 DNA reads TGTGCCATCAACCCTAGCGGGGGGGCAGATACGCAGTATTTT. Its translation: CAINPSGGADTQYF.